Listed below are T cell receptor beta chains from one sample, sequenced in a study of shared clonotypes between healthy human individuals. The repertoire was sequenced with immunoSEQ multiplex PCR; TCRdb's copy has only in-frame clones and lacks some. The sample carries about 2.3 million clones, 85% to 95% recorded once. Source material: naive CD4+ T cells from PBMCs. Receptors originate from a man between 18 and 29 years old in good health. Some clones in this sample may be carry-over from other donors' samples. Both conserved end residues are part of each CDR3. D genes are given only for firm matches. Where a row states a size, it is once, few, many or the class of an expanded clone; other rows omit it.

.,TRBV29-1,TRBJ2-3,.,CSVDRTDTQYF,TGCAGCGTAGATAGGACAGATACGCAGTATTTT
.,TRBV12-5,TRBJ2-5,.,CASGSGQETQYF,TGTGCTAGTGGATCGGGCCAAGAGACCCAGTACTTC
.,TRBV5-1,TRBJ2-2,TRBD1,CASSLPRTGPTGELFF,TGCGCCAGCAGCTTGCCTCGGACAGGGCCCACCGGGGAGCTGTTTTTT
.,TRBV9,TRBJ2-1,TRBD2,CASSAIAGGYNEQFF,TGTGCCAGCAGCGCCATAGCGGGGGGATACAATGAGCAGTTCTTC
.,TRBV4-1,TRBJ2-7,.,CASSQVLAGGDEQYF,TGCGCCAGCAGCCAAGTGCTCGCGGGTGGCGACGAGCAGTACTTC
once,TRBV7-2,TRBJ2-3,.,CASSLVVADTQYF,TGTGCCAGCAGCTTAGTGGTAGCGGATACGCAGTATTTT
.,TRBV9,TRBJ2-5,.,CASSAVPDGETQYF,TGTGCCAGCAGCGCCGTCCCAGACGGAGAGACCCAGTACTTC
.,TRBV5-1,TRBJ2-1,.,CASSLAGGDREQFF,TGCGCCAGCAGCTTGGCGGGAGGGGACAGGGAGCAGTTCTTC
.,TRBV5-1,TRBJ2-1,.,CASSLDPTSSYNEQFF,TGCGCCAGCAGCTTGGATCCAACTAGCTCCTACAATGAGCAGTTCTTC
.,TRBV29-1,TRBJ2-1,.,CSVEGGDSGSSYNEQFF,TGCAGCGTTGAAGGGGGGGACTCTGGGAGCTCCTACAATGAGCAGTTCTTC
few,TRBV2,TRBJ1-2,TRBD1,CASRMDRDYGYTF,TGTGCCAGCAGGATGGACAGGGACTATGGCTACACCTTC
.,TRBV5-1,TRBJ1-6,.,CASSLEGGVDNSPLHF,TGCGCCAGCAGCCTCGAGGGGGGAGTCGATAATTCACCCCTCCACTTT
.,TRBV5-1,TRBJ2-3,.,CASSLARATSFTDTQYF,TGCGCCAGCAGCTTGGCTAGGGCCACGTCATTCACAGATACGCAGTATTTT
once,TRBV12-5,TRBJ2-5,.,CASGLEGETQYF,TGTGCTAGTGGTTTAGAAGGGGAGACCCAGTACTTC
.,TRBV14,TRBJ2-3,TRBD1,CASSQDRGPDTQYF,TGTGCCAGCAGCCAAGATAGGGGGCCAGATACGCAGTATTTT
.,TRBV27,TRBJ1-3,.,CASSQDGAFGGNTIYF,TGTGCCAGCAGTCAGGACGGGGCTTTTGGAGGAAACACCATATATTTT
.,TRBV27,TRBJ2-7,TRBD1,CASSLVTGGLYF,TGTGCCAGCAGTTTAGTGACAGGGGGCCTATACTTC
.,TRBV7-9,TRBJ1-1,.,CASSLREGYTEAFF,TGTGCCAGCAGCTTGAGGGAGGGCTACACTGAAGCTTTCTTT
.,TRBV2,TRBJ1-5,.,CASSTRQLAQPQHF,TGTGCCAGCAGTACCCGACAGCTGGCCCAGCCCCAGCATTTT
.,TRBV7-3,TRBJ2-1,TRBD2,CASSSKGGPGTSGYNEQFF,TGTGCCAGCAGCTCCAAAGGGGGACCCGGGACTAGCGGTTACAATGAGCAGTTCTTC
.,TRBV6-1,TRBJ1-3,TRBD1,CASSPEGAGNTIYF,TGTGCCAGCAGTCCCGAGGGGGCGGGAAACACCATATATTTT
.,TRBV19,TRBJ2-1,.,CASSIGWGAQFF,TGTGCCAGTAGTATAGGATGGGGGGCTCAATTCTTC
.,TRBV9,TRBJ2-2,TRBD1,CASTSRTGGSLAGELFF,TGTGCCAGCACCTCCCGGACAGGGGGCTCCTTGGCCGGGGAGCTGTTTTTT
.,TRBV7-9,TRBJ1-6,TRBD1,CASSTGQGRSPLHF,TGTGCCAGCAGCACGGGACAGGGGAGGTCACCCCTCCACTTT
.,TRBV19,TRBJ1-4,.,CARHWQAPNEKLFF,TGTGCCAGGCATTGGCAGGCCCCGAATGAAAAACTGTTTTTT
.,TRBV6-1,TRBJ2-7,TRBD1,CASSDPGTGSYEQYF,TGTGCCAGCAGTGACCCCGGGACAGGCTCCTACGAGCAGTACTTC
.,TRBV29-1,TRBJ2-5,.,CSVGGQGGIETQYF,TGCAGCGTTGGGGGGCAGGGAGGAATAGAGACCCAGTACTTC
.,TRBV28,TRBJ2-2,TRBD2,CASSVRPGLAGSNTGELFF,TGTGCCAGCAGTGTAAGACCGGGACTAGCGGGATCCAACACCGGGGAGCTGTTTTTT
once,TRBV5-4,TRBJ2-7,TRBD1,CASSSTVQGAAYEQYF,TGTGCCAGCAGCTCGACAGTACAGGGGGCCGCTTACGAGCAGTACTTC
.,TRBV4-3,TRBJ1-2,.,CASSQDPPGAGGYTF,TGCGCCAGCAGCCAAGATCCCCCAGGGGCTGGGGGCTACACCTTC
.,TRBV7-2,TRBJ2-1,TRBD2,CASSLGGLAGAGEQFF,TGTGCCAGCAGCTTAGGGGGACTAGCGGGAGCGGGTGAGCAGTTCTTC
.,TRBV7-9,TRBJ2-1,TRBD2,CASSPPSTSGKYNEQFF,TGTGCCAGCAGCCCACCTTCGACTAGCGGGAAATACAATGAGCAGTTCTTC
.,TRBV19,TRBJ2-6,.,CASKSRGAGANVLTF,TGTGCCAGTAAAAGCAGGGGGGCCGGGGCCAACGTCCTGACTTTC
.,TRBV11-2,TRBJ2-1,TRBD1,CASSPRDSWNEQFF,TGTGCCAGCAGCCCCAGGGACAGTTGGAATGAGCAGTTCTTC
.,TRBV7-9,TRBJ2-7,.,CASTKGGSSYEQYF,TGTGCCAGCACTAAGGGTGGGAGTAGTTACGAGCAGTACTTC
.,TRBV30,TRBJ1-1,.,CAWAGNTEAFF,TGTGCCTGGGCAGGAAACACTGAAGCTTTCTTT
.,TRBV6-1,TRBJ2-3,TRBD2,CASSPTAGGADTQYF,TGTGCCAGCAGTCCCACAGCGGGGGGGGCAGATACGCAGTATTTT
.,TRBV10-3,TRBJ2-1,.,CAISDSQGVGQFF,TGTGCCATCAGTGACAGTCAAGGAGTGGGGCAGTTCTTC
few,TRBV30,TRBJ1-5,TRBD1,CAWGQGGNQPQHF,TGTGCCTGGGGACAGGGAGGGAATCAGCCCCAGCATTTT
.,TRBV7-2,TRBJ2-5,.,CASSSEQETQYF,TGTGCCAGCAGCTCAGAGCAAGAGACCCAGTACTTC
.,TRBV19,TRBJ2-3,.,CASSMFAHNTQYF,TGTGCCAGTAGTATGTTTGCTCATAATACGCAGTATTTT
.,TRBV10-3,TRBJ1-5,TRBD1,CAISQTGSQPQHF,TGTGCCATCAGCCAGACAGGGTCCCAGCCCCAGCATTTT